The 28 T cell receptor beta chains below all came from one sample that was sequenced in a study of OX40 agonist ivuxolimab in advanced cancers. The data were produced by immunoSEQ multiplex PCR, yet TCRdb's version contains in-frame clones alone and is incomplete. This table holds 44,000 or so clones, approximately 91% found once. The sample in question was CD4+ or CD8+ T cells sorted from blood, obtained in a trial of the OX40 agonist ivuxolimab. The receptors derive from an adult with an advanced solid tumor such as melanoma, head and neck, liver or kidney cancer.

V is TRBV5-1 and J is TRBJ2-7; a weak D match, TRBD2 (6 bases). Germline CDR1 is SGHRS and CDR2 is YFSETQ. This CDR3 has 12 residues. V was shortened by 5 bases and J by 5 bases, with 11 bases between the two germline ends. The CDR3 DNA reads TGCGCCAGCAGTGGGCGGGAAAACGAGCAGTACTTC. Translated: CASSGRENEQYF.

This chain links TRBV27 with TRBJ1-2; D is possibly TRBD1 (5 bases). The CDR3 consists of 15 residues. Trimming stripped 5 bases from V and 4 bases from J, with 17 bases between. From germline, CDR1 is MNHEY and CDR2 SMNVEV (reference sequence). CDR3 sequence: CASSPASGITYGYTF. The CDR3 nucleotides are TGTGCCAGCAGTCCCGCATCAGGGATAACCTATGGCTACACCTTC.

This clone was detected only a few times. The chain couples TRBV7-2 to TRBJ2-7; possible D gene TRBD2, 5 bases. Germline V gene data show CDR1 as SGHTA and CDR2 as FQGNSA. The V gene lost 1 base and the J gene lost 5 bases, with 21 bases spanning the gap. This CDR3 spans 17 amino acids. The CDR3 DNA is TGTGCCAGCAGCTTAGAGACTACTCTAGTGAGTGAGGACGAGCAGTACTTC. This encodes CASSLETTLVSEDEQYF.

The V and J genes are TRBV19 and TRBJ1-2, with a possible D match to TRBD1 (5 bases). The germline V gene has CDR1 LNHDA and CDR2 SQIVND (reference sequence). V lost 5 bases and J 3 bases, leaving 7 bases between the germline ends. CDR3 length equals 12 residues. The CDR3 sequence is CASSSGYYGYTF. The CDR3 DNA reads as TGTGCCAGTAGTTCAGGGTACTATGGCTACACCTTC. Looking up the rest from reference TRBV19 and TRBJ1-2 gives the full variable domain: DGGITQSPKYLFRKEGQNVTLSCEQNLNHDAMYWYRQDPGQGLRLIYYSQIVNDFQKGDIAEGYSVSREKKESFPLTVTSAQKNPTAFYLCASSSGYYGYTFGSGTRLTVV.

The chain carries TRBV6-6 and TRBJ1-5; a possible D gene is TRBD1 (5 bases). Between the trimmed V and J ends, which lost 7 bases and 1 base, there was a span of 14 bases. The CDR3 runs to 15 residues. Germline values: CDR1 MNHNY, CDR2 SVGAGI (reference sequence). The CDR3 region has the DNA TGTGCCAGCAAACATATCGGGGGGAGCAATCAGCCCCAGCATTTT. Protein sequence: CASKHIGGSNQPQHF.

This clone occurred once. This chain links TRBV30 with TRBJ1-2; D possibly corresponds to TRBD1 (5 bases). The CDR3 is 14 amino acids. From germline, CDR1 is GTSNPN and CDR2 SVGIG (reference sequence). Trimming took 2 bases from V and 6 from J, leaving 16 bases between them. The CDR3 DNA sequence: TGTGCCTGGAGTCCGGGACCCCTGGGGAATGGCTACACCTTC. It encodes CAWSPGPLGNGYTF.

This sequence joins TRBV5-4 and TRBJ1-2; the match to TRBD1 covers 9 bases. Germline values: CDR1 SGHNT, CDR2 YYREEE (reference sequence). The CDR3 has 16 residues. Trimming cost V 2 bases and J 7 bases; bases outside gene matches: 12. CDR3 DNA: TGTGCCAGCAGCTTTGCGGGGACAGGGAGAGTAGTTGGCTACACCTTC. It is translated as CASSFAGTGRVVGYTF.

This rearrangement joins TRBV2 to TRBJ1-3, with a weak D call TRBD1 (6 bases). V was clipped by 5 bases and J by 4 bases, with 12 bases between them. CDR3 size: 14 residues. CDR1 is SNHLY, CDR2 FYNNEI, per germline. CDR3 residues: CASSPDRSGNTIYF. CDR3 DNA sequence: TGTGCCAGCAGTCCAGACAGGTCCGGAAACACCATATATTTT.

V and J are TRBV19 and TRBJ2-7; TRBD1 matches at 9 bases. CDR1 is LNHDA and CDR2 is SQIVND in the germline V gene (reference sequence). J lost 3 bases, V lost 3 bases, and 6 bases had no gene match. The CDR3 sequence is 15 residues long. The CDR3 DNA reads TGTGCCAGTAGTATGGGGACAGGGTCGGTCTACGAGCAGTACTTC. Translation gives CASSMGTGSVYEQYF.

This chain links TRBV5-6 with TRBJ2-3; TRBD2 agrees at 7 bases. The CDR3 has 15 amino acids. Looked up from germline, CDR1 is SGHDT and CDR2 is YYEEEE. The J segment lost 2 bases and the V segment lost 4 bases, leaving 7 bases of the junction unmatched. CDR3 nucleotides: TGTGCCAGCAGCCTCGGGACTACCGTCACAGATACGCAGTATTTT. This translates into CASSLGTTVTDTQYF.

The chain is built from TRBV6-1 and TRBJ2-1, with 13 bases matching TRBD2. Unmatched junction bases numbered 7, after V lost 5 bases and J lost 9 bases. The CDR3 spans 15 residues. Germline V lookup: CDR1 MNHNS, CDR2 SASEGT. This CDR3 reads CASSSGLAGVAEQFF. The CDR3 coding sequence is TGTGCCAGCAGTTCCGGACTAGCGGGGGTAGCTGAGCAGTTCTTC.

This chain connects TRBV2 to TRBJ1-6, with D unclear. The germline CDR1 and CDR2 sequences are SNHLY and FYNNEI. The length of the CDR3 is 14 residues. The ends were cut back, 7 bases at V and 2 bases at J, with 9 bases in the middle. CDR3 residues: CASIRQAYNSPLHF. For the CDR3, the DNA is TGTGCCAGCATACGGCAGGCCTATAATTCACCCCTCCACTTT.

The gene calls are TRBV11-2 and TRBJ2-5; no firm D call. The CDR3 spans 14 residues. The V end lost 8 bases, the J end lost 2 bases, and 15 bases lay between the germline ends. Germline CDR1 and CDR2: SGHAT and FQNNGV. CDR3 amino acids: CASLPGLFQETQYF. For the CDR3, the DNA is TGTGCCAGCCTCCCGGGCCTGTTTCAAGAGACCCAGTACTTC.

The chain carries TRBV19 and TRBJ2-7; no definite D call. The CDR3 runs 14 residues. Germline CDR1 LNHDA, CDR2 SQIVND (reference sequence). V gave up 3 bases and J gave up 6 bases, with 15 bases separating them. The CDR3 coding sequence is TGTGCCAGTAGTATTGGACCCTACGGTGCCGAGCAGTACTTC. It specifies CASSIGPYGAEQYF.

This clone was seen once. The J gene is TRBJ2-7, the V gene TRBV28; D tentatively fits TRBD1 or TRBD2 (7 bases each). The CDR3 loop spans 16 amino acids. Per the germline V gene, CDR1 is MDHEN and CDR2 is SYDVKM. Deletions cut 6 bases from V and 1 base from J, with 19 bases between. CDR3 sequence: CASSSGGQRISYEQYF. The CDR3 nucleotides read TGTGCCAGCAGCTCGGGGGGACAGCGGATTTCCTACGAGCAGTACTTC. Based on the CDR3 plus reference TRBV28 and TRBJ2-7, the full variable domain is DVKVTQSSRYLVKRTGEKVFLECVQDMDHENMFWYRQDPGLGLRLIYFSYDVKMKEKGDIPEGYSVSREKKERFSLILESASTNQTSMYLCASSSGGQRISYEQYFGPGTRLTVT.

J is TRBJ2-5 and V is TRBV27; D might be TRBD2 (5 bases). The ends were cut back, 5 bases at V and 5 bases at J, with 6 bases in the middle. Per the germline V gene, CDR1 is MNHEY and CDR2 is SMNVEV (reference sequence). CDR3 length equals 11 residues. CDR3 sequence: CASSTGETQYF. CDR3 sequence (DNA): TGTGCCAGCAGTACGGGGGAGACCCAGTACTTC.

This clone was detected only a few times. J is TRBJ1-2 and V is TRBV7-9; possibly TRBD1 for D (5 bases). Germline V gene sequence: CDR1 SEHNR, CDR2 FQNEAQ (reference sequence). Deletions cut 3 bases from V and 2 bases from J, with 7 bases between. CDR3 length: 13 residues. The CDR3 region is CASSFGGNYGYTF. CDR3 sequence (DNA): TGTGCCAGCAGCTTCGGGGGGAACTATGGCTACACCTTC.

On this clone itself: The same CDR3 also results from other DNA sequences found in this sample. This chain connects TRBV6-5 to TRBJ2-5; 7 nucleotides match TRBD1. The germline V gene has CDR1 MNHEY and CDR2 SVGAGI. This CDR3 has 13 amino acids. With V trimmed by 9 bases and J by 9 bases, 13 bases remained unmatched. The CDR3 loop reads CASKPYDRAAQYF. CDR3 DNA sequence: TGTGCCAGTAAACCATACGACAGGGCAGCCCAGTACTTC.

The chain has TRBV7-9 and TRBJ2-5, with no clear D. V lost 2 bases to trimming and J lost 0 bases, with 7 bases between them. This CDR3 comprises 14 residues. Germline values: CDR1 SEHNR, CDR2 FQNEAQ (reference sequence). The DNA for the CDR3 is TGTGCCAGCAGCTTATTGGGGAACCAAGAGACCCAGTACTTC. This sequence encodes CASSLLGNQETQYF. The full variable domain, its missing parts supplied by reference TRBV7-9 and TRBJ2-5, is DTGVSQNPRHKITKRGQNVTFRCDPISEHNRLYWYRQTLGQGPEFLTYFQNEAQLEKSRLLSDRFSAERPKGSFSTLEIQRTEQGDSAMYLCASSLLGNQETQYFGPGTRLLVL.

The chain employs TRBV7-3 and TRBJ2-2; the D call may be TRBD1 or TRBD2 (5 bases each). Germline lookup yields CDR1 SGHTA and CDR2 FQGTGA. The CDR3 consists of 16 residues. The V and J ends lost 5 bases and 6 bases respectively, with 19 bases between them. CDR3 sequence reads: CASSAAGTGLPGELFF. CDR3 bases: TGTGCCAGCAGCGCCGCCGGGACCGGTCTCCCCGGGGAGCTGTTTTTT.

V usage is TRBV28 and J usage is TRBJ1-2; D is unclear. The V gene lost 3 bases and the J gene lost 10 bases, with 15 bases spanning the gap. Germline V gene lookup returns CDR1 MDHEN and CDR2 SYDVKM. CDR3 length: 13 residues. The CDR3 reads CASSFSLTSDYTF. As DNA, the CDR3 is TGTGCCAGCAGTTTCAGCCTGACAAGCGACTACACCTTC.

The V and J genes are TRBV6-5 and TRBJ2-1; D perhaps matches TRBD1 (5 bases). Germline assignment: CDR1 MNHEY and CDR2 SVGAGI. Trimming stripped 4 bases from V and 6 bases from J, with 19 bases between. This CDR3 has 16 amino acids. As DNA, the CDR3 is TGTGCCAGCAGTTCGACAGAATATGAGATGGGCAATGAGCAGTTCTTC. It codes for CASSSTEYEMGNEQFF.

The gene calls are TRBV5-1 and TRBJ2-1; 14 nucleotides align to TRBD2. With 0 bases clipped from V and 4 bases from J, the junction kept 6 bases outside the gene matches. The CDR3 is 18 amino acids. CDR1 is SGHRS and CDR2 is YFSETQ in the germline V gene. DNA for the CDR3: TGCGCCAGCAGCTTGGGACTAGCGGGAGGGCCGGGGTACAATGAGCAGTTCTTC. It specifies CASSLGLAGGPGYNEQFF.

J is TRBJ2-2 and V is TRBV28; 8 nucleotides line up with TRBD1. The length of the CDR3 is 15 residues. The ends lost 2 bases at V and 8 bases at J; junction bases unmatched: 7. Germline values: CDR1 MDHEN, CDR2 SYDVKM. The DNA of the CDR3 is TGTGCCAGCAGTTTAGGCAGGGGGCTTACGGGGGAGCTGTTTTTT. The encoded protein is CASSLGRGLTGELFF.

This clone was counted a single time. Here the CDR3 DNA reads TGTGCCAGCAGCTTAGGGCAGGGTATCACTGAAGCTTTCTTT. Protein product: CASSLGQGITEAFF. The chain recombines TRBV13 with TRBJ1-1; tentatively, D is TRBD1 (5 bases). The germline gives CDR1 PRHDT, CDR2 FYEKMQ (reference sequence). This CDR3 spans 14 amino acids. V lost 0 bases to trimming and J lost 4 bases, with 9 bases between them.

The CDR3: CASSLQGGELFF. The CDR3 DNA follows: TGCGCCAGCAGCTTGCAAGGCGGGGAGCTGTTTTTT. The rearrangement joins TRBV5-1 to TRBJ2-2; D gene uncertain. This CDR3 spans 12 amino acids. The V and J ends lost 1 base and 7 bases respectively, with 5 bases between them. From germline, CDR1 is SGHRS and CDR2 YFSETQ. Looking up the rest from reference TRBV5-1 and TRBJ2-2 gives the full variable domain: KAGVTQTPRYLIKTRGQQVTLSCSPISGHRSVSWYQQTPGQGLQFLFEYFSETQRNKGNFPGRFSGRQFSNSRSEMNVSTLELGDSALYLCASSLQGGELFFGEGSRLTVL.

V is TRBV4-2 and J is TRBJ2-7; the D is unclear. This CDR3 region has 17 residues. The germline V gene encodes CDR1 LGHNA and CDR2 YNFKEQ. Trimming removed 0 bases from V and 5 bases from J, with 20 bases in between. The CDR3 region is CASSQDGSAAIIHEQYF. CDR3 bases: TGTGCCAGCAGCCAAGATGGTTCGGCAGCGATAATCCACGAGCAGTACTTC.

The chain combines TRBV4-1 with TRBJ2-7, with 8 positions matching TRBD1. CDR1 and CDR2 (germline): MGHRA, YSYEKL. The CDR3 totals 14 residues. With 2 bases clipped from V and 4 bases from J, the junction kept 4 bases outside the gene matches. The CDR3, as DNA: TGCGCCAGCAGCCAAAGGCAGGGGGCATACGAGCAGTACTTC. It codes for CASSQRQGAYEQYF.